A selection of T cell receptor beta chains follows, all from one sample in a study of monozygotic twins with inflammatory bowel disease. TCRdb processed the 5' RACE reads again and assigns one entry to each CDR3 protein, with no DNA. The specimen's table records tens of thousands of distinct CDR3 sequences. Source material: blood. Receptors were obtained from a human donor with ulcerative colitis or Crohn's disease, or a healthy co-twin of an affected twin (not recorded which). Both conserved end residues are part of each CDR3.

V gene: TRBV12-3/TRBV12-4; J gene: TRBJ1-2; CDR3 protein: CASSFLTGGMNYGYTF
V gene: TRBV20-1; J gene: TRBJ2-5; CDR3 protein: CSASATLTSGDGKTQYF
V gene: TRBV7-9; J gene: TRBJ1-1; CDR3 protein: CASSQPGGRNTEAFF
V gene: TRBV11-2; J gene: TRBJ2-1; CDR3 protein: CASSLELFPEQVF
V gene: TRBV13; J gene: TRBJ2-2; CDR3 protein: CASSFDSLANTGELFF
V gene: TRBV20-1; J gene: TRBJ2-1; CDR3 protein: CSARTSGGFHHSYNEQFF
V gene: TRBV25-1; J gene: TRBJ1-5; CDR3 protein: CASSTGTDATQHF
V gene: TRBV24-1; J gene: TRBJ2-2; CDR3 protein: CATGGDTGELFF
V gene: TRBV6-5; J gene: TRBJ1-3; CDR3 protein: CASSSGGYFGNTIYF
V gene: TRBV24-1; J gene: TRBJ2-7; CDR3 protein: CATSDLEGYEQYF
V gene: TRBV20-1; J gene: TRBJ2-7; CDR3 protein: CSARVDDLQYF
V gene: TRBV5-1; J gene: TRBJ2-5; CDR3 protein: CASSLGGEAGQETQYF
V gene: TRBV2; J gene: TRBJ1-3; CDR3 protein: CASSRDSLSGNTIYF
V gene: TRBV5-1; J gene: TRBJ2-3; CDR3 protein: CATSRWGSSTDTQYF
V gene: TRBV5-6; J gene: TRBJ1-6; CDR3 protein: CASSLVALDYSPLHF
V gene: TRBV27; J gene: TRBJ1-1; CDR3 protein: CASSFWQGSTEAFF